These T cell receptor beta chains were read from a single sample in a study of early T cells in non-severe SARS-CoV-2 infection. TCRdb reprocessed the 5' RACE reads with MiXCR, giving one entry per CDR3 protein. This table holds 80,000 or so distinct CDR3 sequences, roughly 12% found once. The sequenced material came from whole blood. The source is an adult who was a healthcare worker with PCR-confirmed SARS-CoV-2 infection or an uninfected control (not recorded which). Both conserved end residues are part of each CDR3. The D gene is left open where the match is weak. The size of a clone is reported for some rows only, either as once, few or many, or as a class for expanded clones.

j_call v_call clone_size d_call cdr3_nt cdr3_aa
TRBJ1-2 TRBV11-2 . TRBD1 TGTGCCAGCAGTCAGGACAGGCTCCCGACTAACTATGGCTACACCTTC CASSQDRLPTNYGYTF
TRBJ2-7 TRBV2 many TRBD2 TGTGCCAGCAGTCGAAGGACTAGCGGGAGTGGCGAGCAGTACTTC CASSRRTSGSGEQYF
TRBJ2-3 TRBV29-1 many . TGCAGCGGGACGGGACTCCGCACAGATACGCAGTATTTT CSGTGLRTDTQYF
TRBJ2-3 TRBV18 . TRBD2 TGTGCCAGCTCATCCTCTTCGACTAGCGGGAGCACAGATACGCAGTATTTT CASSSSSTSGSTDTQYF
TRBJ2-1 TRBV29-1 . . TGCAGCGTTGCCCCCGGCTGGGAGCAGTTCTTC CSVAPGWEQFF
TRBJ2-1 TRBV10-3 many TRBD2 TGTGCCATCAGCGAGCGGGACTACAATGAGCAGTTCTTC CAISERDYNEQFF
TRBJ1-4 TRBV5-1 once . TGCGCCAGCAGCCTCGGACAGCAGTCTAAACTGTTTTTT CASSLGQQSKLFF
TRBJ2-1 TRBV11-2 . TRBD2 TGTGCCAGCAGCCAGGTGGGGGGGGTCTGGGAGCAGTTCTTC CASSQVGGVWEQFF
TRBJ2-2 TRBV28 many . TGTGCCAGCAGTTTGGCCAGTACAGGCACCGGGGAGCTGTTTTTT CASSLASTGTGELFF
TRBJ1-3 TRBV7-9 . . TGTGCCAGCAGCTTAAGGGGCTCTGGAAACACCATATATTTT CASSLRGSGNTIYF
TRBJ1-6 TRBV18 many . TGTGCCAGCTCACTGGACAGCTTTGGTTATAATTCACCCCTCCACTTT CASSLDSFGYNSPLHF
TRBJ2-7 TRBV7-2 few TRBD2 TGTGCCAGCAGCTTAGAAGGGACTAGCGGGAGTTACGAGCAGTACTTC CASSLEGTSGSYEQYF
TRBJ2-1 TRBV2 many . TGTGCCAGCAGCGGACTAACCCTTTACAATGAGCAGTTCTTC CASSGLTLYNEQFF
TRBJ2-7 TRBV19 many . TGTGCCAGGCCTGAGGGGCGTCAGGACGAGCAGTACTTC CARPEGRQDEQYF
TRBJ2-3 TRBV29-1 . . TGCAGCGTAGAGTGGGCAGATACGCAGTATTTT CSVEWADTQYF
TRBJ2-7 TRBV4-1 many TRBD2 TGCGCCAGCAGCGCCGCGGTGACTAGCGGGAGCTACGAGCAGTACTTC CASSAAVTSGSYEQYF
TRBJ2-1 TRBV7-6 . TRBD2 TGTGCCAGCAGCCCAGGACTAGCGGGAGAATTCCGCTACAATGAGCAGTTCTTC CASSPGLAGEFRYNEQFF
TRBJ2-3 TRBV18 many . TGTGCCAGCTCACCACTCGCCGGGAGAGGGGGAGATACGCAGTATTTT CASSPLAGRGGDTQYF
TRBJ1-2 TRBV29-1 few . TGCAGCGTTGAAGGTGCGGCTCCCTATGGCTACACCTTC CSVEGAAPYGYTF
TRBJ2-7 TRBV28 many . TGTGCCAGCAGTTTAAGGGCTAGGGGGAAGTACTTC CASSLRARGKYF
TRBJ2-5 TRBV11-2 . TRBD2 TGTGCCAGCAGCTCCGGGACTAGCGGGAGGGAGGAGACCCAGTACTTC CASSSGTSGREETQYF
TRBJ2-5 TRBV6-1 . . TGTGCCAGCGATCAAGGAGGGTCCTTCGAGACCCAGTACTTC CASDQGGSFETQYF
TRBJ2-1 TRBV29-1 few . TGCAGCGTTCTAGTACCCCGTTCGCCTAATGAGCAGTTCTTC CSVLVPRSPNEQFF
TRBJ2-2 TRBV6-5 few . TGTGCCAGCAGTTACTCCTCCCAGGGATACACCGGGGAGCTGTTTTTT CASSYSSQGYTGELFF
TRBJ1-2 TRBV29-1 once TRBD1 TGCAGCGTTGACCGACAGGGGGCAGGAACTGGCTACACCTTC CSVDRQGAGTGYTF
TRBJ1-5 TRBV7-3 . TRBD1 TGTGCCAGCTCCAAGGGGGCCAATCAGCCCCAGCATTTT CASSKGANQPQHF
TRBJ2-3 TRBV20-1 few TRBD1 TGCAGTGCTAGAGATCAATTAGGGACAGGGAGGCCAGATACGCAGTATTTT CSARDQLGTGRPDTQYF
TRBJ1-1 TRBV18 . . TGTGCCAGCTCTCCCCTTTCCGCCACGGGAAAGACTGAAGCTTTCTTT CASSPLSATGKTEAFF
TRBJ1-3 TRBV6-6 many . TGTGCCAGCAGTCGCTCTGGCGGGGTAACGACTGGAAACACCATATATTTT CASSRSGGVTTGNTIYF
TRBJ2-7 TRBV6-5 few . TGTGCCAGCAGTTACTCGAGTGGCGGCTACGAGCAGTACTTC CASSYSSGGYEQYF
TRBJ1-5 TRBV29-1 . TRBD1 TGCAGCGTTGCCCAGGGGGTGTATCAGCCCCAGCATTTT CSVAQGVYQPQHF
TRBJ1-6 TRBV7-3 few . TGTGCCAGCAGCTTAGGACAGAATAATTCACCCCTCCACTTT CASSLGQNNSPLHF
TRBJ2-5 TRBV11-2 few . TGTGCCAGCAGCCGGACCCTAGCAGATGAGACCCAGTACTTC CASSRTLADETQYF
TRBJ2-1 TRBV20-1 few TRBD2 TGCAGTGCACCCATTAGCGGGAGTGGGAATGAGCAGTTCTTC CSAPISGSGNEQFF
TRBJ2-3 TRBV5-1 many TRBD2 TGCGCCAGCAGCGTGACTAGCACCACAGATACGCAGTATTTT CASSVTSTTDTQYF
TRBJ2-1 TRBV28 many TRBD2 TGTGCCAGCAGTCTTAGGACTAGCGGGAGGTATGAGCAGTTCTTC CASSLRTSGRYEQFF
TRBJ2-2 TRBV11-2 many TRBD1 TGTGCCAGCAGCCCTAGGACAGGGGGCAACACCGGGGAGCTGTTTTTT CASSPRTGGNTGELFF
TRBJ2-1 TRBV2 . . TGTGCCAGCAGAGGGGACGGGGATGAGCAGTTCTTC CASRGDGDEQFF
TRBJ2-1 TRBV18 . . TGTGCCAGCTCAGGGCCCTTAGTCAATGAGCAGTTCTTC CASSGPLVNEQFF
TRBJ2-7 TRBV19 . . TGTGCCAGTAGTGCGGCGACAGCGTACGAGCAGTACTTC CASSAATAYEQYF
TRBJ1-3 TRBV2 . . TGTGCCAGCGGGTTCAGCTCTGGAAACACCATATATTTT CASGFSSGNTIYF
TRBJ2-7 TRBV20-1 many . TGCAGTGCTAGAGATCTTACATCAACCTACGAGCAGTACTTC CSARDLTSTYEQYF
TRBJ1-1 TRBV7-2 . . TGTGCCAGCAGAAGCAGGGCGAACACTGAAGCTTTCTTT CASRSRANTEAFF
TRBJ2-7 TRBV5-1 few . TGCGCCAGCAGCCTGACTGGTGCGGGCTACGAGCAGTACTTC CASSLTGAGYEQYF
TRBJ2-5 TRBV10-3 . . TGTGCCATCAGTGAGCGGGGGTTGGAGACCCAGTACTTC CAISERGLETQYF
TRBJ2-7 TRBV28 . . TGTGCCAGTCGCAGGGCTGTGGGTGAGCAGTACTTC CASRRAVGEQYF
TRBJ2-7 TRBV3-1 . . TGTGCCAGCAGCCAAGGCTCCTACGAGCAGTACTTC CASSQGSYEQYF
TRBJ2-1 TRBV3-1 . . TGTGCCAGCAGTCCCCGGGGGAGCGGCAATGAGCAGTTCTTC CASSPRGSGNEQFF
TRBJ2-2 TRBV5-6 many TRBD2 TGTGCCAGCAGCCCGTGGCCTAGCGGATTGAACACCGGGGAGCTGTTTTTT CASSPWPSGLNTGELFF